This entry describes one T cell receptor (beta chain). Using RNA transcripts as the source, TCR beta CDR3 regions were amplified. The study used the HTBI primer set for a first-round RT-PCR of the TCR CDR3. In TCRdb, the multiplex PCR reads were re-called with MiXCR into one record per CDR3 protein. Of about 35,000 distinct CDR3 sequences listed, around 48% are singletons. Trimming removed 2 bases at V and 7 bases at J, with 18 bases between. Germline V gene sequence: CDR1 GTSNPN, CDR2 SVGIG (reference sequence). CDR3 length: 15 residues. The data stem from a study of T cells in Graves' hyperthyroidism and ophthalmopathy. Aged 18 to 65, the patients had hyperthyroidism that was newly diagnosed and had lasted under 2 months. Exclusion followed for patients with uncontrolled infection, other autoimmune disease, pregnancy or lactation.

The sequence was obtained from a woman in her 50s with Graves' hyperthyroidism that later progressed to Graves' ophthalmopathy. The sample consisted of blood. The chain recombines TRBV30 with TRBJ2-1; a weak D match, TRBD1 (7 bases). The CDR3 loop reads CAWSRSAGGSNEQFF. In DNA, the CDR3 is TGTGCCTGGAGTCGGAGCGCAGGGGGGTCGAATGAGCAGTTCTTC. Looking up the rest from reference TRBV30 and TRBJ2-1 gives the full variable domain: SQTIHQWPATLVQPVGSPLSLECTVEGTSNPNLYWYRQAAGRGLQLLFYSVGIGQISSEVPQNLSASRPQDRQFILSSKKLLLSDSGFYLCAWSRSAGGSNEQFFGPGTRLTVL.